This TCR beta chain stems from a study of beta chain features in type 1 diabetes. Whole-study context: All samples yielded 100 million to 140 million examined sorted cells.

Between the trimmed V and J ends, which lost 7 bases and 2 bases, there was a span of 13 bases. The CDR3 is 14 residues long. The germline CDR1 and CDR2 sequences are MNHNY and SVGAGI (reference sequence). Every bit of the isolated RNA underwent reverse transcription, so sequencing read expressed TCRB transcripts. There were 3 million to 4 million reads on average in the naive, central memory and regulatory T cell samples. The table came from immunoSEQ multiplex PCR; TCRdb's copy has only in-frame clones and leaves some out. The sample contains about 410,000 clones, about 15% of which appear only once. CD45RO/CCR7/CD25/CD127/CD95/CD27 separated CD4+ naive, central memory, regulatory and stem cell-like memory cells by sorting. This clone was counted only a few times. Its antigen is not known. Study results and limitations: Any HLA-type effect on TCRB rearrangement remained unresolved here.

The chain carries TRBV6-6 and TRBJ2-3; the D call may be TRBD1 or TRBD2 (5 bases each). The material sequenced was naive CD4+ T cells from blood. The TCR originated in a man under 40 in good health. In DNA form, the CDR3 reads TGTGCCAGCAAGATAACCGGGGCCACAGATACGCAGTATTTT. Translating gives CASKITGATDTQYF.